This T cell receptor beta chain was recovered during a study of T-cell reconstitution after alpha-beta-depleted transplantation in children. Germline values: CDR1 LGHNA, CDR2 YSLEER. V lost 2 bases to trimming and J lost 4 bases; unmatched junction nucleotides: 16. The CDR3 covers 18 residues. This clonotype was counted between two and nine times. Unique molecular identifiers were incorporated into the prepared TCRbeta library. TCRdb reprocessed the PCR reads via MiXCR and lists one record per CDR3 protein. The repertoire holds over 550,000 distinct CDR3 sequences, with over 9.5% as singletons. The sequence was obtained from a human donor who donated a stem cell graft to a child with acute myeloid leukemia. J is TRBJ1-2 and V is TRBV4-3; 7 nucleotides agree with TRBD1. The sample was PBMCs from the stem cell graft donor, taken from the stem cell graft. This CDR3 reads CASSQTTGTATIGYGYTF. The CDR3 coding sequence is TGCGCCAGCAGCCAAACTACCGGGACAGCCACCATAGGCTATGGCTACACCTTC.